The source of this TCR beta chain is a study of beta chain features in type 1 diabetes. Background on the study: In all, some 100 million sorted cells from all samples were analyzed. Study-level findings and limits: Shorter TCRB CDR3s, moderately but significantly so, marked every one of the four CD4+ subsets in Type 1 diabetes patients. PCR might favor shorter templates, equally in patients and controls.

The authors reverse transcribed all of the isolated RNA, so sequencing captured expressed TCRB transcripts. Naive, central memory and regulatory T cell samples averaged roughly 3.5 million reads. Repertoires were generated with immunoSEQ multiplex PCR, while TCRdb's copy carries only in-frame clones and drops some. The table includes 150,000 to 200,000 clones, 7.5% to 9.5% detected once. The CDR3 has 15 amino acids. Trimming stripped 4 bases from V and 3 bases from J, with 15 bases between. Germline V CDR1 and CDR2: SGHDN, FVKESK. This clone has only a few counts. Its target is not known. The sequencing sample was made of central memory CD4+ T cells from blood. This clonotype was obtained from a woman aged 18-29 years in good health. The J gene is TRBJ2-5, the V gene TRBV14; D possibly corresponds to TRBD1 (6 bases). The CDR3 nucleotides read TGTGCCAGCAGCCCCCTTACAGGGAAAAAAGAGACCCAGTACTTC. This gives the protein CASSPLTGKKETQYF.